This entry concerns a single T cell receptor (beta chain). The data are from a study of blood T cell repertoires in COVID-19. The CDR3 contains 14 residues. Per the germline V gene, CDR1 is SGHDT and CDR2 is YYEEEE. Trimming cost V 0 bases and J 3 bases, with 7 bases left between them. TCRdb's table, derived via immunoSEQ multiplex PCR, lists solely in-frame clones and lacks some. The table lists some 700,000 clones, 90% of them singletons. Sample: peripheral blood. The V gene is TRBV5-6, the J gene TRBJ2-1; D is unresolved. The clonotype was recovered from a woman aged 18-29 years with acute or convalescent COVID-19. CDR3 nucleotides: TGTGCCAGCAGCTTGGCCCACGGCTACAATGAGCAGTTCTTC. This gives the protein CASSLAHGYNEQFF.